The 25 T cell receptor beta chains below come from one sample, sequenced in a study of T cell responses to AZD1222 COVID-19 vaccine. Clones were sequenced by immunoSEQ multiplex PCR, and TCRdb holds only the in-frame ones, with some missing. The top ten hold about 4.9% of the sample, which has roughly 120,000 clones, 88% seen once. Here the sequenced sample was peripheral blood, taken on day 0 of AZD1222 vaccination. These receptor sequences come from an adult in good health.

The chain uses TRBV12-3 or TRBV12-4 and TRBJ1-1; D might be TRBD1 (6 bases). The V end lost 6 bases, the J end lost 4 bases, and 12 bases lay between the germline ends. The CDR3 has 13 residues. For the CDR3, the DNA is TGTGCCAGCAGCACGGGGGCTATCACTGAAGCTTTCTTT. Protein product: CASSTGAITEAFF.

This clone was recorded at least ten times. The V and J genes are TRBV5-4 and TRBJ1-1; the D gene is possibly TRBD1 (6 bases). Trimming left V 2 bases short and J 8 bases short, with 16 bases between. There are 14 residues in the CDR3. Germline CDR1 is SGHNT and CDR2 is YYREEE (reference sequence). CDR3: CASSFGQPALEAFF. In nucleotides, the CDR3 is TGTGCCAGCAGCTTCGGACAGCCGGCACTCGAAGCTTTCTTT. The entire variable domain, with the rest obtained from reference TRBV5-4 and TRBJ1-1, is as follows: ETGVTQSPTHLIKTRGQQVTLRCSSQSGHNTVSWYQQALGQGPQFIFQYYREEENGRGNFPPRFSGLQFPNYSSELNVNALELDDSALYLCASSFGQPALEAFFGQGTRLTVV.

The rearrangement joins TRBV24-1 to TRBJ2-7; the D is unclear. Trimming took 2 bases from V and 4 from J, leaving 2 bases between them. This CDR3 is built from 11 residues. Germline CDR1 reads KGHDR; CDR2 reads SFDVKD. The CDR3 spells CATSDYYEQYF. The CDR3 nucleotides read TGTGCCACCAGTGATTATTACGAGCAGTACTTC.

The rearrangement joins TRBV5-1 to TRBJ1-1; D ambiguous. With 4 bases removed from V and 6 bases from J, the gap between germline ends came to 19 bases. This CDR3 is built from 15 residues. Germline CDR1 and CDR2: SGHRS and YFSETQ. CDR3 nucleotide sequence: TGCGCCAGCAGCAGCGAAGACCGTGGAGTCGCTGAAGCTTTCTTT. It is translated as CASSSEDRGVAEAFF.

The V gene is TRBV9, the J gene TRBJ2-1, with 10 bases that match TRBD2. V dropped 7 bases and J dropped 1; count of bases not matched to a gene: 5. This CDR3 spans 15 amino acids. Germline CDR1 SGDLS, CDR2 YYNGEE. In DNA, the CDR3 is TGTGCCAGCGGGAGCGGGGGGGCGTCCTACAATGAGCAGTTCTTC. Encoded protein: CASGSGGASYNEQFF.

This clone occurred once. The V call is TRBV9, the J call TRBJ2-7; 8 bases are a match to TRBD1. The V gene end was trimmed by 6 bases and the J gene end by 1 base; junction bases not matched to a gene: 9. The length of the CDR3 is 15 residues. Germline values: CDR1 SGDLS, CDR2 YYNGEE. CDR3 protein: CASTLGDRPSYEQYF. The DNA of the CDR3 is TGTGCCAGCACCCTGGGGGACAGGCCTTCCTACGAGCAGTACTTC.

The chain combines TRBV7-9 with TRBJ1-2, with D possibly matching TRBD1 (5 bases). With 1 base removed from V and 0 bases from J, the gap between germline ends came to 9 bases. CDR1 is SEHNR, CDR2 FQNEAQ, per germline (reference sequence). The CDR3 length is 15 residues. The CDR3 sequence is CASSLGGTPNYGYTF. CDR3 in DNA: TGTGCCAGCAGCTTAGGTGGGACTCCTAACTATGGCTACACCTTC.

The CDR3 loop reads CATSDRQGARTEAFF. The CDR3 region has the DNA TGTGCCACCAGTGATAGACAGGGGGCGAGGACTGAAGCTTTCTTT. The V gene is TRBV24-1, the J gene TRBJ1-1; 10 bases match TRBD1. Germline V gene sequence: CDR1 KGHDR, CDR2 SFDVKD. V lost 3 bases, J lost 5 bases, and 5 bases stayed unmatched. This CDR3 contains 15 residues.

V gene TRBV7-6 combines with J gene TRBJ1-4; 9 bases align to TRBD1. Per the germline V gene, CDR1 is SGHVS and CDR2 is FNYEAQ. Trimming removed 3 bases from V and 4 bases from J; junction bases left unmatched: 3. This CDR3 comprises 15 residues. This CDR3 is CASSLTGGHNEKLFF. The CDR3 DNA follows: TGTGCCAGCAGCTTGACAGGGGGACATAATGAAAAACTGTTTTTT.

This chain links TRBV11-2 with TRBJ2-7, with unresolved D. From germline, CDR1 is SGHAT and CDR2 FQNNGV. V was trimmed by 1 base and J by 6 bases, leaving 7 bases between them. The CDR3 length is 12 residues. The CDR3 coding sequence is TGTGCCAGCAGCTTAGGGCCAGTCGAGCAGTACTTC. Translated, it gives CASSLGPVEQYF.

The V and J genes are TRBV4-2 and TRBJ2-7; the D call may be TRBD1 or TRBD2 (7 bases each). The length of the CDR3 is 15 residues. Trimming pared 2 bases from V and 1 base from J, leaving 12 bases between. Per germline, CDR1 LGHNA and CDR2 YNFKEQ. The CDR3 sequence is CASSQSRGGSYEQYF. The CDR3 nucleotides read TGTGCCAGCAGCCAATCCAGGGGGGGGTCCTACGAGCAGTACTTC.

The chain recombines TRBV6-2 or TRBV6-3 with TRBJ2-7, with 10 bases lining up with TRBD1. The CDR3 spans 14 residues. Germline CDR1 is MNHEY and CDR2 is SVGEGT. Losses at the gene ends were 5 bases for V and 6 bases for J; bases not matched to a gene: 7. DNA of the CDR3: TGTGCCAGCAGTAAAGGGACAGGGGTTGGCGAGCAGTACTTC. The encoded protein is CASSKGTGVGEQYF.

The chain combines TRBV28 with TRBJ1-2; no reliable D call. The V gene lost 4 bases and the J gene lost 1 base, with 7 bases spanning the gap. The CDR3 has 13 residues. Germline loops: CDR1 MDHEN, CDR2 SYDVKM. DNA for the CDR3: TGTGCCAGCAGTTCGACACTTAACTATGGCTACACCTTC. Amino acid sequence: CASSSTLNYGYTF.

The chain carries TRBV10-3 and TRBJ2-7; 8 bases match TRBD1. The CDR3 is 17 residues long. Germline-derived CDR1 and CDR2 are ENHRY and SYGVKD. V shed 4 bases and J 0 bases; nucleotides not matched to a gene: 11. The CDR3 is CAISASAGTGSSYEQYF. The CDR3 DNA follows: TGTGCCATCAGTGCTTCCGCCGGGACAGGCAGCTCCTACGAGCAGTACTTC.

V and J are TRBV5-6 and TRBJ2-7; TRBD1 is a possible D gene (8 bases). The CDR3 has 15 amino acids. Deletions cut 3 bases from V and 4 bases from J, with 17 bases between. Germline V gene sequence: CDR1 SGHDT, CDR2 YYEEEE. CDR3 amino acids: CASSSRGQGGYEQYF. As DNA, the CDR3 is TGTGCCAGCAGCTCCAGGGGGCAGGGAGGGTACGAGCAGTACTTC.

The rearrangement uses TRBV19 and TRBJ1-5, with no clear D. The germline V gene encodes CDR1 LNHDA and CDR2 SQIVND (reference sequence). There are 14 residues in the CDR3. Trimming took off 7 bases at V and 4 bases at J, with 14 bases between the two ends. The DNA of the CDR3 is TGTGCCAGTATCGGCGGGCCGGTGAATCAGCCCCAGCATTTT. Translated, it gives CASIGGPVNQPQHF.

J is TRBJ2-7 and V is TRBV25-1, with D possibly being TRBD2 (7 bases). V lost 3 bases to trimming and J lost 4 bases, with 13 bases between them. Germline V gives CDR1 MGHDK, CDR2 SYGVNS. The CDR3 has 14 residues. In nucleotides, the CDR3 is TGTGCCAGCAGTGAGGCGGGGGCTGGTTACGAGCAGTACTTC. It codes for CASSEAGAGYEQYF.

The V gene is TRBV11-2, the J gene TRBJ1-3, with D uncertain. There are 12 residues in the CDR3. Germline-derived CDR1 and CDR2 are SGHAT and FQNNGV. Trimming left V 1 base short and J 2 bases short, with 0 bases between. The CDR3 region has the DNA TGTGCCAGCAGCTTAGCTGGAAACACCATATATTTT. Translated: CASSLAGNTIYF.

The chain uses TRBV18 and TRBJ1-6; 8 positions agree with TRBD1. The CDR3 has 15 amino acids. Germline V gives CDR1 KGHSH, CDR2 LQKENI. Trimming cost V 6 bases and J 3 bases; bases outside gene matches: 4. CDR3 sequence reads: CASSQTGDYNSPLHF. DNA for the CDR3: TGTGCCAGCTCGCAGACAGGGGACTATAATTCACCCCTCCACTTT.

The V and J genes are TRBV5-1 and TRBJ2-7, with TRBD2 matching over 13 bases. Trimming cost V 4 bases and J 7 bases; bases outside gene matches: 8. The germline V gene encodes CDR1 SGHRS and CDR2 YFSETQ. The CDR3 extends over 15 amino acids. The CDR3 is CASSLLAGGPNEQYF. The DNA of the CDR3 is TGCGCCAGCAGCCTACTAGCGGGGGGGCCTAATGAGCAGTACTTC. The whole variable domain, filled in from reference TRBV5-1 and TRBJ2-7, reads KAGVTQTPRYLIKTRGQQVTLSCSPISGHRSVSWYQQTPGQGLQFLFEYFSETQRNKGNFPGRFSGRQFSNSRSEMNVSTLELGDSALYLCASSLLAGGPNEQYFGPGTRLTVT.

This CDR3 reads CASSSTVETQYF. CDR3 coding DNA: TGTGCCAGCAGTTCAACGGTTGAGACCCAGTACTTC. The genes are TRBV6-5 and TRBJ2-5; D unresolved. Deletions cut 4 bases from V and 5 bases from J, with 8 bases between. This CDR3 spans 12 amino acids. Looked up from germline, CDR1 is MNHEY and CDR2 is SVGAGI.

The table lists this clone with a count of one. The CDR3 sequence: CASSPTPTKSSYNEQFF. The DNA for the CDR3 is TGCGCCAGCAGCCCTACCCCGACAAAAAGCTCCTACAATGAGCAGTTCTTC. The chain combines TRBV5-1 with TRBJ2-1, with D unclear. There are 17 residues in the CDR3. CDR1 and CDR2 (germline): SGHRS, YFSETQ. Trimming shortened V by 4 bases and J by 0 bases, and 17 bases separated the two germline ends. Supplemented by reference TRBV5-1 and TRBJ2-1, the full variable domain reads KAGVTQTPRYLIKTRGQQVTLSCSPISGHRSVSWYQQTPGQGLQFLFEYFSETQRNKGNFPGRFSGRQFSNSRSEMNVSTLELGDSALYLCASSPTPTKSSYNEQFFGPGTRLTVL.

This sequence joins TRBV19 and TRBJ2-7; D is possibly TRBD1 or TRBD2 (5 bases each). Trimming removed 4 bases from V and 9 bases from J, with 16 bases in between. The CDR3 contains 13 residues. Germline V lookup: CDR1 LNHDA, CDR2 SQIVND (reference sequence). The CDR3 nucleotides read TGTGCCAGTAGTAAGGCCCAAGGGGACGGGCAGTACTTC. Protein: CASSKAQGDGQYF. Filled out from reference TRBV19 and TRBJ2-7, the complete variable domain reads DGGITQSPKYLFRKEGQNVTLSCEQNLNHDAMYWYRQDPGQGLRLIYYSQIVNDFQKGDIAEGYSVSREKKESFPLTVTSAQKNPTAFYLCASSKAQGDGQYFGPGTRLTVT.

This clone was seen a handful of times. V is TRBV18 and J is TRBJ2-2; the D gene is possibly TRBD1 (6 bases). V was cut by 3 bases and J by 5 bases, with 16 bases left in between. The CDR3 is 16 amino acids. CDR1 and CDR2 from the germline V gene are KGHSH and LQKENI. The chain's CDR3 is CASSPRVGGETGELFF. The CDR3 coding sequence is TGTGCCAGCTCACCCCGCGTTGGGGGCGAAACCGGGGAGCTGTTTTTT.

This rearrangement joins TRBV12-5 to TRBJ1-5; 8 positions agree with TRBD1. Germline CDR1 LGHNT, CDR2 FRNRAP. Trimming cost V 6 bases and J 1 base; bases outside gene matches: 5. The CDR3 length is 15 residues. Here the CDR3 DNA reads TGTGCTAGTGGCCAACAGGGGGGAAGCAATCAGCCCCAGCATTTT. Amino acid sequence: CASGQQGGSNQPQHF.